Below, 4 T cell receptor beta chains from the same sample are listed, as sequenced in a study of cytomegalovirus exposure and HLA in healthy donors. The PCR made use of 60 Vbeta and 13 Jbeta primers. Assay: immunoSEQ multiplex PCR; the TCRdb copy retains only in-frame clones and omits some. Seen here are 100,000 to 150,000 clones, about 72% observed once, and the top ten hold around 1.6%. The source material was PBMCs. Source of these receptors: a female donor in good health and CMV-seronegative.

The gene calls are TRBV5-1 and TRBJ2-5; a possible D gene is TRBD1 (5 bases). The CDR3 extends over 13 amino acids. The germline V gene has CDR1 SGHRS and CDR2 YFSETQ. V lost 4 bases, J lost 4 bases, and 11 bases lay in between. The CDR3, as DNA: TGCGCCAGCAGCAGGGGATTTTTAGAGACCCAGTACTTC. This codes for CASSRGFLETQYF.

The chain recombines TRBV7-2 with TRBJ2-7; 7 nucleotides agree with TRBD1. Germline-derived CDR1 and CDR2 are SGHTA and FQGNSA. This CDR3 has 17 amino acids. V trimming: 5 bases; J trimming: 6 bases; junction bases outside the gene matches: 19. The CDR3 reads CASSPQGLRLVSAEQYF. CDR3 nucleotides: TGTGCCAGCAGCCCACAGGGGTTGCGGTTGGTTTCTGCCGAGCAGTACTTC.

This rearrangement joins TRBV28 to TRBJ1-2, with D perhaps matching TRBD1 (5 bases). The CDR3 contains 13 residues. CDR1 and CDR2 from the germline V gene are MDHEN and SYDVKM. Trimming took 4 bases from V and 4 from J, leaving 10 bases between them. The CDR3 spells CASSYGGGYGYTF. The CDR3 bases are TGTGCCAGCAGTTACGGGGGAGGCTATGGCTACACCTTC.

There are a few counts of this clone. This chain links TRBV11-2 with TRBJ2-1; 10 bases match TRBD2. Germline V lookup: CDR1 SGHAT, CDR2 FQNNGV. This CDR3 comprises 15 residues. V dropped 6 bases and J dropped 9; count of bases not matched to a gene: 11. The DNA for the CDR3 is TGTGCCAGCAGATATAGCGGGAGGTTGGGAATTGAGCAGTTCTTC. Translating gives CASRYSGRLGIEQFF.